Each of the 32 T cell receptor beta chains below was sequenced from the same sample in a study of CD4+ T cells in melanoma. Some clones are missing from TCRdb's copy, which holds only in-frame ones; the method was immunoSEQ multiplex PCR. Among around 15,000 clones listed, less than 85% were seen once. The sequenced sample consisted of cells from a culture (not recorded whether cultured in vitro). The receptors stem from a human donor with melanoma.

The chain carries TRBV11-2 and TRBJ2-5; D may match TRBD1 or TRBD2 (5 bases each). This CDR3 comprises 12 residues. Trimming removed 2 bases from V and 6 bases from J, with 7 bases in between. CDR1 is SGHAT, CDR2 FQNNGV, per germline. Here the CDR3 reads CASSLMGQTQYF. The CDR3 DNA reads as TGTGCCAGCAGCTTAATGGGACAGACCCAGTACTTC.

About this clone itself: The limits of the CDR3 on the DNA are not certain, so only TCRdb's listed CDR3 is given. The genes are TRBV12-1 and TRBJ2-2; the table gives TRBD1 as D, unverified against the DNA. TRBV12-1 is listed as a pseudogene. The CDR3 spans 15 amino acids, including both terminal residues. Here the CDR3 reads CASSFATGNAGELFF.

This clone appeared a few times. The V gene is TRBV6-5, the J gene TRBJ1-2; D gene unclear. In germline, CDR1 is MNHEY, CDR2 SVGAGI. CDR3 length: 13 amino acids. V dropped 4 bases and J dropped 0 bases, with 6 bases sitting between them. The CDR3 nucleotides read TGTGCCAGCAGTTCGGCCGCTAACTATGGCTACACCTTC. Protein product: CASSSAANYGYTF.

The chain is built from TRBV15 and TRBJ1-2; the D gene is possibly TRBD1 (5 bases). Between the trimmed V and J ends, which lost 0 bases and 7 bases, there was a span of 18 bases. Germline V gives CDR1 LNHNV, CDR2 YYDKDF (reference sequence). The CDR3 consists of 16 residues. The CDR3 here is CATSRDPKRGLGGYTF. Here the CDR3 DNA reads TGTGCCACCAGCAGAGATCCCAAAAGGGGTCTGGGTGGCTACACCTTC.

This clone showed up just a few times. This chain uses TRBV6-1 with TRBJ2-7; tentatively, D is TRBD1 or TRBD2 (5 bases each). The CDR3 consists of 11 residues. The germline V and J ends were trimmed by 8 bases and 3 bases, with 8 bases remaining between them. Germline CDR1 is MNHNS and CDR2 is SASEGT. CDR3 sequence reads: CASGGHYEQYF. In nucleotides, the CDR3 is TGTGCCAGCGGAGGACACTACGAGCAGTACTTC.

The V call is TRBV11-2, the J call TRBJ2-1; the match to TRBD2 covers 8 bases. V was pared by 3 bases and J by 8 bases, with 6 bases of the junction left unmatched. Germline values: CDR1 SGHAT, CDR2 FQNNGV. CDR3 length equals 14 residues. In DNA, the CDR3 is TGTGCCAGCAGCTTGTCGGGGGGGCGCGATGAGCAGTTCTTC. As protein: CASSLSGGRDEQFF.

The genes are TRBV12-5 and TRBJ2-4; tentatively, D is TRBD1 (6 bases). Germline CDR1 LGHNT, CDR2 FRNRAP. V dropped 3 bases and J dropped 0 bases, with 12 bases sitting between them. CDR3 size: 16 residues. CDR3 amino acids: CASGLGQQLAKNIQYF. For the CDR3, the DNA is TGTGCTAGTGGTTTAGGACAGCAACTAGCCAAAAACATTCAGTACTTC.

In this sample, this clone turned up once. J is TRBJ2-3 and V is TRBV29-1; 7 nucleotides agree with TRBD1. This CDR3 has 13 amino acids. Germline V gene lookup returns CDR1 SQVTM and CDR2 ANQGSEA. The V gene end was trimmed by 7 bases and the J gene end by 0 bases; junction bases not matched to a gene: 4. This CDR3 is CSGDRESTDTQYF. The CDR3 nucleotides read TGCAGCGGGGACAGAGAGAGCACAGATACGCAGTATTTT.

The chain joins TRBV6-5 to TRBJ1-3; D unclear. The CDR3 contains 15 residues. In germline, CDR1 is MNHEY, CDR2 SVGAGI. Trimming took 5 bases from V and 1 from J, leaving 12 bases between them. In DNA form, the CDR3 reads TGTGCCAGCAGTCCTGGAGGTGATTCTGGAAACACCATATATTTT. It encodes CASSPGGDSGNTIYF.

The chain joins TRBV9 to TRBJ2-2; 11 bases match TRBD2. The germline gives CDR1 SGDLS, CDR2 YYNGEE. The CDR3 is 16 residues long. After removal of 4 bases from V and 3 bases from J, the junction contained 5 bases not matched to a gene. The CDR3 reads CASSPTSGAYTGELFF. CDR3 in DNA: TGTGCCAGCAGCCCGACTAGCGGGGCTTACACCGGGGAGCTGTTTTTT.

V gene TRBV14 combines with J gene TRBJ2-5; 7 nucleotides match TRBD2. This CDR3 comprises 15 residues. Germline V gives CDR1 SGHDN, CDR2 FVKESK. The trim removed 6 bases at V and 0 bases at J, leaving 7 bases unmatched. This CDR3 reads CASSRGRGDQETQYF. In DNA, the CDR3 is TGTGCCAGCAGTCGGGGCCGGGGGGACCAAGAGACCCAGTACTTC.

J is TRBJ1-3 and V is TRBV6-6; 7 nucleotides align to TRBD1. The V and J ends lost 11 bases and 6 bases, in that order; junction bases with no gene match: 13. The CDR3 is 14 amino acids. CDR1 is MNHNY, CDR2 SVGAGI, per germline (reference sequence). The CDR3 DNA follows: TGTGCCGCACGGGACAGCGAATTTACAAACACCATATATTTT. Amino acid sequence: CAARDSEFTNTIYF.

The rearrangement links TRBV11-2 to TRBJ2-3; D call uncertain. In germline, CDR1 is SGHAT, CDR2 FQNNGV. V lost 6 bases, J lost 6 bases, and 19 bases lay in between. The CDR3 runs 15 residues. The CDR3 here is CASSAEPGTWDTQYF. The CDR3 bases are TGTGCCAGCAGTGCGGAGCCCGGCACATGGGATACGCAGTATTTT.

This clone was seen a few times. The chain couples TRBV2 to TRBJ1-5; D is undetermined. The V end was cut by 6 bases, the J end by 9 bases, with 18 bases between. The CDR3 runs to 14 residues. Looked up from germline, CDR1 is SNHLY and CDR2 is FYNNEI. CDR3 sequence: CASSARLGDPPQHF. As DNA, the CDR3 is TGTGCCAGCAGCGCGAGACTGGGCGATCCGCCCCAGCATTTT.

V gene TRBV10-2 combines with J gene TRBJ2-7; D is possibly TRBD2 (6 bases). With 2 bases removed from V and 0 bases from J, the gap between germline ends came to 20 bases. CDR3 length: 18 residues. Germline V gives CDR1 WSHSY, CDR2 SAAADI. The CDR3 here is CASSEGPIGRELSYEQYF. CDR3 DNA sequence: TGCGCCAGCAGTGAGGGCCCTATCGGACGGGAGCTCTCCTACGAGCAGTACTTC.

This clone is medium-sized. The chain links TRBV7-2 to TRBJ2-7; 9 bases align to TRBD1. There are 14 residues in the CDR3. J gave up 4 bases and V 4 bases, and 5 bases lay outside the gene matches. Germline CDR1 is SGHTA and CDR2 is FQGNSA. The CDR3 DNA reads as TGTGCCAGCAGCTCGGACAGGGGAAGATACGAGCAGTACTTC. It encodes CASSSDRGRYEQYF.

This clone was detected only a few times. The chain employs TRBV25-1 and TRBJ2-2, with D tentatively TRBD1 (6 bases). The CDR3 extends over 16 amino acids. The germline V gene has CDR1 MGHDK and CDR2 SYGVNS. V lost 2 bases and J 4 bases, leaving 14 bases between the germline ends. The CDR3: CASSEDIQGTTGELFF. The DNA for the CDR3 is TGTGCCAGCAGTGAAGATATCCAGGGGACCACCGGGGAGCTGTTTTTT. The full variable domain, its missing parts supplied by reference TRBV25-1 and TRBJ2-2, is EADIYQTPRYLVIGTGKKITLECSQTMGHDKMYWYQQDPGMELHLIHYSYGVNSTEKGDLSSESTVSRIRTEHFPLTLESARPSHTSQYLCASSEDIQGTTGELFFGEGSRLTVL.

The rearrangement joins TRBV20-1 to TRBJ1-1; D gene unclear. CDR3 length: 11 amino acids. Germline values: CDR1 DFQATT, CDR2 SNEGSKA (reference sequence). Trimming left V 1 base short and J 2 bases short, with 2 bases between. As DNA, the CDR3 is TGCAGTGCTAGAGTTAACACTGAAGCTTTCTTT. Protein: CSARVNTEAFF.

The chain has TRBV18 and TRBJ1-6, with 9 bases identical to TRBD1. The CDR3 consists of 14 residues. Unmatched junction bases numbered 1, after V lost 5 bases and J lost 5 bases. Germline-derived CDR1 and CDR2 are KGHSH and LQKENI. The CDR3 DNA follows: TGTGCCAGCTCAAGGGACAGGGATAATTCACCCCTCCACTTT. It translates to CASSRDRDNSPLHF.

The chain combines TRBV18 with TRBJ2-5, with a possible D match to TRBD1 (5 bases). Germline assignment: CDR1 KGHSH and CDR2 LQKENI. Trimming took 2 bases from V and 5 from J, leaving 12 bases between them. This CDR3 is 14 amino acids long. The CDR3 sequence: CASSPGARPETQYF. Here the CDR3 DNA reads TGTGCCAGCTCACCAGGGGCGAGGCCGGAGACCCAGTACTTC.

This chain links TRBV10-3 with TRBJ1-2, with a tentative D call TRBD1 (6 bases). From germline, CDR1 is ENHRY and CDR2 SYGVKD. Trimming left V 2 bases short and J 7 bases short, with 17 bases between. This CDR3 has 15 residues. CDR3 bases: TGTGCCATCAGTGAGACGAACCCCCCAGGGGTTGGCTACACCTTC. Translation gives CAISETNPPGVGYTF.

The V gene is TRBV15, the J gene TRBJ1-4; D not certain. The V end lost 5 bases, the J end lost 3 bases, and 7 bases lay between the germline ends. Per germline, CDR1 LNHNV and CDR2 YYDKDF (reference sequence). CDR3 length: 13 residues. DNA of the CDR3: TGTGCCACCAGCCAAGGCCCTAATGAAAAACTGTTTTTT. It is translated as CATSQGPNEKLFF.

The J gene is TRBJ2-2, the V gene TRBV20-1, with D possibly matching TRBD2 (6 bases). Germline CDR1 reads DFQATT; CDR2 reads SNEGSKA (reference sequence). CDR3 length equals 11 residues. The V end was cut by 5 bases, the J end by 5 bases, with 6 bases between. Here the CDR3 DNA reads TGCAGTGCTGCGGGGACCGGGGAGCTGTTTTTT. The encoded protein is CSAAGTGELFF.

Here the CDR3 DNA reads TGTGCCAGCAGTTCTGGGACTAGCGGGGGAACCGCAGATACGCAGTATTTT. Protein: CASSSGTSGGTADTQYF. The chain has TRBV28 and TRBJ2-3; the match to TRBD2 covers 14 bases. Per germline, CDR1 MDHEN and CDR2 SYDVKM. The CDR3 is made up of 17 amino acids. With 4 bases clipped from V and 4 bases from J, the junction kept 7 bases outside the gene matches.

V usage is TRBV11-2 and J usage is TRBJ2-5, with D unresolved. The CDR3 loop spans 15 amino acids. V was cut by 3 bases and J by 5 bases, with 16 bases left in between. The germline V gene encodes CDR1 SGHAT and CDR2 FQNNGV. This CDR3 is CASSLGYAGRETQYF. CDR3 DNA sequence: TGTGCCAGCAGCTTGGGGTATGCAGGCAGGGAGACCCAGTACTTC.

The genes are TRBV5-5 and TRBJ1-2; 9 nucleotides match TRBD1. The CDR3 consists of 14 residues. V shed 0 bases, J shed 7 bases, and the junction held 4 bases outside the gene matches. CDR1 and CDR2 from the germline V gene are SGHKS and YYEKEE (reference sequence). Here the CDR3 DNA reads TGTGCCAGCAGCTTGGAACAGGGGGCTCCTGGCTACACCTTC. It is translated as CASSLEQGAPGYTF.

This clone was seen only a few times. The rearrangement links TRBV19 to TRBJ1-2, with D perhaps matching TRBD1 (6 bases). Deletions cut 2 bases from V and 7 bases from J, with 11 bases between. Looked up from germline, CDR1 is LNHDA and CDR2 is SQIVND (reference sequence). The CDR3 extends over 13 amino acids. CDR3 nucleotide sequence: TGTGCCAGTAGTATAAATCGACAGGCTGGCTACACCTTC. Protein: CASSINRQAGYTF.

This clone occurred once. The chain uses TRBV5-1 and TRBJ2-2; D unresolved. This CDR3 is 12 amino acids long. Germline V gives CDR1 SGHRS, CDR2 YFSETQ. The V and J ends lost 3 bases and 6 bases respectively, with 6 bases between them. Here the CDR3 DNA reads TGCGCCAGCAGCTCTTGGTCCGGGGAGCTGTTTTTT. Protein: CASSSWSGELFF.

The DNA for the CDR3 is TGCGCCAGCAGAAGTATACCGGGGCAAGGGGCCGATACGCAGTATTTT. Translating gives CASRSIPGQGADTQYF. V gene TRBV4-1 combines with J gene TRBJ2-3; D may correspond to TRBD1 or TRBD2 (5 bases each). This CDR3 contains 16 residues. Germline V CDR1 and CDR2: MGHRA, YSYEKL. V was pared by 6 bases and J by 6 bases, with 22 bases between.

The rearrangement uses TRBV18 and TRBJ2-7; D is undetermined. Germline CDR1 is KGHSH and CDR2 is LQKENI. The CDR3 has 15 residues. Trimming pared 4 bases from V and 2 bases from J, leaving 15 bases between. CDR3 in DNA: TGTGCCAGCTCACGGTCAGGTATCCCGCCCTACGAGCAGTACTTC. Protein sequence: CASSRSGIPPYEQYF.

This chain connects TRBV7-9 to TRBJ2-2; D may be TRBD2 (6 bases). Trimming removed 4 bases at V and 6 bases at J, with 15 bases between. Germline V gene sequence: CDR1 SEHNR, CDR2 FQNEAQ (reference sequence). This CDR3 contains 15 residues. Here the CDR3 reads CASSSPKTRAGELFF. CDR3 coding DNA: TGTGCCAGCAGCTCCCCCAAGACTAGGGCCGGGGAGCTGTTTTTT.

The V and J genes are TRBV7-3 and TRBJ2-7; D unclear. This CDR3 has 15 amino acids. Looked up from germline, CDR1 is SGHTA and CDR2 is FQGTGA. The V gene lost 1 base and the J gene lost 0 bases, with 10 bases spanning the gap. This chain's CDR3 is CASSLKGRSSYEQYF. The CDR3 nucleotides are TGTGCCAGCAGCTTAAAGGGTAGGAGCTCCTACGAGCAGTACTTC.